The 3 T cell receptor beta chains presented below share a single source sample, sequenced in a study of shared clonotypes between healthy human individuals. Generated by immunoSEQ multiplex PCR, the TCRdb table keeps only in-frame clones and is missing some. The table lists almost 750,000 clones, 72% of them singletons. The sequencing input was memory CD4+ T cells sorted from blood. As to subset: CD45RA-negative fraction. These receptor sequences come from a woman in her 30s in good health.

This clone was seen a few times. The sample carries other DNA sequences with the same CDR3. V usage is TRBV12-5 and J usage is TRBJ1-1, with D uncertain. V lost 2 bases to trimming and J lost 3 bases, with 7 bases between them. Germline-derived CDR1 and CDR2 are LGHNT and FRNRAP. This CDR3 spans 13 amino acids. CDR3 protein: CASGLRVDTEAFF. The DNA of the CDR3 is TGTGCTAGTGGTTTGAGGGTTGACACTGAAGCTTTCTTT.

The table lists this clone with a few counts. The chain combines TRBV6-1 with TRBJ2-5; possible D gene TRBD1, 6 bases. The CDR3 contains 15 residues. The germline V gene has CDR1 MNHNS and CDR2 SASEGT. Trimming cost V 4 bases and J 4 bases, with 16 bases left between them. CDR3: CASSGFPGQGETQYF. CDR3 DNA: TGTGCCAGCAGTGGCTTTCCGGGACAAGGAGAGACCCAGTACTTC.

V usage is TRBV5-1 and J usage is TRBJ1-4; tentative D call: TRBD1 (5 bases). The germline gives CDR1 SGHRS, CDR2 YFSETQ. V lost 4 bases to trimming and J lost 8 bases, with 15 bases between them. The CDR3 is made up of 14 amino acids. The CDR3 spells CASSPEGVGEKLFF. Here the CDR3 DNA reads TGCGCCAGCAGCCCTGAAGGGGTAGGGGAAAAACTGTTTTTT.